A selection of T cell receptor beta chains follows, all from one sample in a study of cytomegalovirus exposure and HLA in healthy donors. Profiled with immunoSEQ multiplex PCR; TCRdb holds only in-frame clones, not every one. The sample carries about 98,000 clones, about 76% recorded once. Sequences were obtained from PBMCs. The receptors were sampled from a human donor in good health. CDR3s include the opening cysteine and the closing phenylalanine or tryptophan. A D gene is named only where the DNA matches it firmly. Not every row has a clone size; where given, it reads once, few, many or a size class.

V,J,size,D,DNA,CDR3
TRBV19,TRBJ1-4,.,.,TGTGCCAGTAGGCCGTGGGCGTCTAATGAAAAACTGTTTTTT,CASRPWASNEKLFF
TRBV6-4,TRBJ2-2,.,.,TGTGCCAGCAGTGAACAGGACACCGGGGAGCTGTTTTTT,CASSEQDTGELFF
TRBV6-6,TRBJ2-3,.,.,TGTGCCAGCAGTTTTCCTAGCACAGATACGCAGTATTTT,CASSFPSTDTQYF
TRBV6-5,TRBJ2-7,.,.,TGTGCCAGCAGCCCAACGGGTCCATCCTACGAGCAGTACTTC,CASSPTGPSYEQYF
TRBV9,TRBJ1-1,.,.,TGTGCCAGCAGCGCGGGGGGGAACACTGAAGCTTTCTTT,CASSAGGNTEAFF
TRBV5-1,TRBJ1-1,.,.,TGCGCCAGCAGCTTGAGTGGCGGGGGTGACGAAGCTTTCTTT,CASSLSGGGDEAFF
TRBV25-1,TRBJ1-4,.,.,TGTGCCAGCAGTGATAGGACACCGAATGAAAAACTGTTTTTT,CASSDRTPNEKLFF
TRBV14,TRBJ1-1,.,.,TGTGCCAGCAGCCAAGATCTCCCAGGGCCTAGCACTGAAGCTTTCTTT,CASSQDLPGPSTEAFF
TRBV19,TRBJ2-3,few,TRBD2,TGTGCCAGTATTTCTGAAAGCGGGAGGGCCGGCACGCAGTATTTT,CASISESGRAGTQYF
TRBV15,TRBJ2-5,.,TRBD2,TGTGCCACCAGGAGCCCTTCGGGAGGTCAAGAGACCCAGTACTTC,CATRSPSGGQETQYF
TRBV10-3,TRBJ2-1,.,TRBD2,TGTGCCATCAGTGAGAGAACCGGGACTAGCGGGAGGGATGAGCAGTTCTTC,CAISERTGTSGRDEQFF
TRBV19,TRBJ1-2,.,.,TGTGCCAGTAGTCGGGGATCCTATGGCTACACCTTC,CASSRGSYGYTF
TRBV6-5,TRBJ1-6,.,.,TGTGCCAGCACCCGGGGACCACGGGGGGACTCACCCCTCCACTTT,CASTRGPRGDSPLHF
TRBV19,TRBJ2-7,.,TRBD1,TGTGCCAGTAGCCGAGGGACAGGGCCATACGAGCAGTACTTC,CASSRGTGPYEQYF
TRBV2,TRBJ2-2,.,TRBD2,TGTGCCACCGGGGTCCGGGGGGGGGACACCGGGGAGCTGTTTTTT,CATGVRGGDTGELFF
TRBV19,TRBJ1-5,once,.,TGTGCCAGTAGCTTCGGGGGGGTTGGTCAGCCCCAGCATTTT,CASSFGGVGQPQHF
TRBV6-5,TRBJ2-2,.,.,TGTGCCAGCAGTTACTCTAGGCGACTTACCGGGGAGCTGTTTTTT,CASSYSRRLTGELFF
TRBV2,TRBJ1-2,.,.,TGTGCCAGCAGTGAATTGAGGACAGCCGTCTATGGCTACACCTTC,CASSELRTAVYGYTF
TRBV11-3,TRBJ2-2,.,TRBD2,TGTGCCAGCAGCTTAGATGCGGGGGGGACGACCGGGGAGCTGTTTTTT,CASSLDAGGTTGELFF
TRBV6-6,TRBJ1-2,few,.,TGTGCCAGCAGTTACGGACTAAACTATGGCTACACCTTC,CASSYGLNYGYTF
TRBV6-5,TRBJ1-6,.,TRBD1,TGTGCCAGCAGTTGGGACAGAGACCCTTCACCCCTCCACTTT,CASSWDRDPSPLHF
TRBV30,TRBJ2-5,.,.,TGTGCCTGGAGTCAAGGGGTGGAGACCCAGTACTTC,CAWSQGVETQYF
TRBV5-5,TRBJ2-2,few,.,TGTGCCAGCAGCTTGGTGACTAGAGCCGGGGAGCTGTTTTTT,CASSLVTRAGELFF
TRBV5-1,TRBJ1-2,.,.,TGCGCCAGCAGCTTGGCCGCACCCGGAGGGAGCTACACCTTC,CASSLAAPGGSYTF
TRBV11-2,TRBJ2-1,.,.,TGTGCCAGCAGGAATCCTCAAGGGCTCAGGGCTGAGCAGTTCTTC,CASRNPQGLRAEQFF
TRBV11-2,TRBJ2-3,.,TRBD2,TGTGCCAGCAGCTTAGGTCTAGCGGGACCATGGGATACGCAGTATTTT,CASSLGLAGPWDTQYF
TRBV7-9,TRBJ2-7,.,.,TGTGCCAGCAGCTTGGGGCAGGGTATCTACGAGCAGTACTTC,CASSLGQGIYEQYF